The clone carrying this TCR beta chain was observed at least ten times. Antigen unknown. The CDR3 sequence is 12 residues long. V lost 8 bases and J 5 bases, leaving 12 bases between the germline ends. Germline loops: CDR1 MNHNS, CDR2 SASEGT. Making the TCR beta libraries involved quantitative 5'-RACE with molecular barcodes. In TCRdb, the 5' RACE reads were re-called with MiXCR into one record per CDR3 protein. The table records 180,000 or so distinct CDR3 sequences, 11% of them present only once. The data belong to a study of CD8 T cells in ankylosing spondylitis. Overall study findings and caveats: Within matched ankylosing spondylitis synovial fluid, disease-linked clones were reportedly significantly enriched. Seven or eight highly homologous variants made up a TCR beta motif, and this motif appeared characteristic of ankylosing spondylitis blood. Some of the motif variants had earlier been found in reactive arthritis patients' fluid and blood.

The source material was blood, either unsorted or a sorted T cell fraction (not recorded which). The chain couples TRBV6-1 to TRBJ1-1, with D maybe TRBD1 (6 bases). The clonotype was recovered from a male donor with ankylosing spondylitis or in good health (not recorded which). CDR3 loop: CASDPGATEAFF. The CDR3 DNA sequence: TGTGCCAGCGATCCGGGGGCGACTGAAGCTTTCTTT.